This entry lists 7 T cell receptor beta chains sequenced from one sample in a study of cytomegalovirus exposure and HLA in healthy donors. The PCR ran on 60 Vbeta and 13 Jbeta primers. Profiling relied on immunoSEQ multiplex PCR, and the TCRdb table lists in-frame clones only, not all of them. This sample has 160,000 or so clones; approximately 80% occur once, and the top ten carry around 7.7%. The sample consisted of PBMCs. These receptor sequences come from a woman in her thirties in good health and CMV-seropositive.

The rearrangement uses TRBV7-9 and TRBJ2-3; TRBD1 might be the D (6 bases). This CDR3 comprises 13 residues. The V end was cut by 8 bases, the J end by 4 bases, with 13 bases between. Germline V gives CDR1 SEHNR, CDR2 FQNEAQ (reference sequence). CDR3 DNA sequence: TGTGCCAGCCAGGGGCTTAACGCAGATACGCAGTATTTT. Its protein is CASQGLNADTQYF.

The chain carries TRBV9 and TRBJ2-7; 7 bases fit TRBD1. CDR1 SGDLS and CDR2 YYNGEE come from the germline V gene. With V trimmed by 0 bases and J by 6 bases, 9 bases remained unmatched. This CDR3 region has 15 residues. CDR3 DNA: TGTGCCAGCAGCGTAGACAGGGGAGAGTTTCCCGAGCAGTACTTC. The encoded protein is CASSVDRGEFPEQYF.

This clone occurred a few times. The chain uses TRBV2 and TRBJ1-4; 7 bases align to TRBD1. The CDR3 contains 15 residues. Per germline, CDR1 SNHLY and CDR2 FYNNEI. V was clipped by 4 bases and J by 7 bases; unmatched bases: 9. CDR3 loop: CASSVRTGLSEKLFF. Written as DNA, the CDR3 is TGTGCCAGCAGTGTCAGGACAGGTCTGAGTGAAAAACTGTTTTTT. Full variable domain (rest looked up from reference TRBV2 and TRBJ1-4): EPEVTQTPSHQVTQMGQEVILRCVPISNHLYFYWYRQILGQKVEFLVSFYNNEISEKSEIFDDQFSVERPDGSNFTLKIRSTKLEDSAMYFCASSVRTGLSEKLFFGSGTQLSVL.

This clone has just a few counts. One end of the junction varies from germline; a read error may be responsible. Other nucleotide sequences in the sample specify the same CDR3. V is TRBV7-2 and J is TRBJ1-6, with unresolved D. CDR3 size: 12 residues. Germline V gene sequence: CDR1 SGHTA, CDR2 FQGNSA. The CDR3 DNA sequence: TGTGCCAGCAGTATGGGCAATTCACCCCTTCACTTT. This codes for CASSMGNSPLHF.

The CDR3 bases are TGTGCCAGCAGCCTCACTAGCGGGGGTTACAATGAGCAGTTCTTC. Encoded protein: CASSLTSGGYNEQFF. The rearrangement links TRBV11-2 to TRBJ2-1; 11 positions match TRBD2. The CDR3 has 15 residues. Trimming cost V 5 bases and J 4 bases; bases outside gene matches: 4. CDR1 is SGHAT, CDR2 FQNNGV, per germline.

The chain recombines TRBV11-2 with TRBJ2-5, with a possible D match to TRBD2 (5 bases). CDR1 SGHAT and CDR2 FQNNGV come from the germline V gene. There are 15 residues in the CDR3. Deletions cut 2 bases from V and 1 base from J, with 11 bases between. CDR3 sequence: CASSLISGIQETQYF. CDR3 nucleotide sequence: TGTGCCAGCAGCTTAATTTCGGGAATCCAAGAGACCCAGTACTTC.

The rearrangement links TRBV11-2 to TRBJ2-5, with 11 bases aligning to TRBD1. CDR3 length: 16 amino acids. The germline CDR1 and CDR2 sequences are SGHAT and FQNNGV. V gave up 5 bases and J gave up 4 bases; unmatched junction bases: 9. CDR3 region: CASSPIGTGGRETQYF. The CDR3, as DNA: TGTGCCAGCAGCCCTATAGGGACAGGGGGTAGAGAGACCCAGTACTTC. Complete variable domain (other parts from reference TRBV11-2 and TRBJ2-5): EAGVAQSPRYKIIEKRQSVAFWCNPISGHATLYWYQQILGQGPKLLIQFQNNGVVDDSQLPKDRFSAERLKGVDSTLKIQPAKLEDSAVYLCASSPIGTGGRETQYFGPGTRLLVL.